This TCR beta chain was identified in a study of blood T cell repertoires in COVID-19. CDR1 SGHNT and CDR2 YENEEA come from the germline V gene. The ends lost 5 bases at V and 4 bases at J; junction bases unmatched: 4. CDR3 length: 14 amino acids. As handled by the study authors: Amplification of reference gene primers was used by the study to estimate nucleated cell counts. Assay used: immunoSEQ multiplex PCR; TCRdb lists only in-frame clones, some missing. V and J calls plus clone size are reproduced from that table; the DNA served to infer D and trimming. This table has roughly 300,000 clones, just under 90% appearing once.

The chain uses TRBV11-3 and TRBJ2-3; 9 bases map to TRBD1. The TCR originated in a woman aged 30 to 39 with COVID-19, enrolled during active disease. Sequencing used peripheral blood. The chain's CDR3 is CASSPRTGADTQYF. DNA for the CDR3: TGTGCCAGCAGCCCACGGACAGGGGCAGATACGCAGTATTTT.